The clone carrying this T cell receptor (beta chain) was counted ten times or more. Preparation of the TCRbeta library was carried out with unique molecular identifiers. TCRdb independently ran MiXCR on the PCR reads; one entry per CDR3 protein. Found here are around 370,000 distinct CDR3 sequences, over 9% of them singletons; the top ten hold less than 2.5%. V dropped 2 bases and J dropped 2 bases, with 7 bases sitting between them. The CDR3 sequence is 14 residues long. Germline CDR1 reads LNHNV; CDR2 reads YYDKDF (reference sequence). These data are taken from a study of T-cell reconstitution after alpha-beta-depleted transplantation in children.

Sequencing was performed on PBMCs from the stem cell graft donor, taken from the stem cell graft. The rearrangement links TRBV15 to TRBJ1-3; TRBD1 is a possible D gene (5 bases). This TCR derives from a human donor who donated a stem cell graft to a child with acute lymphoblastic leukemia. DNA of the CDR3: TGTGCCACCAGCAGACAGGGAACTGGAAACACCATATATTTT. Protein sequence: CATSRQGTGNTIYF.